This T cell receptor (beta chain) was sequenced in a study of shared clonotypes between healthy human individuals. Background on the study: Each donor's CD8 memory used one plate, CD8 naive two, each CD4 subset three.

Generated by immunoSEQ multiplex PCR, the TCRdb table keeps only in-frame clones and is missing some. This sample has millions of clones, with 85% to 95% found just once. A note on this clone: Its target is not known.

Study-wide results and caveats: Roughly 5% was the fraction of naive CD4 clonotypes found shared across several donors. The donor pool, a small one, limited the genetic and exposure-history diversity represented.

Looked up from germline, CDR1 is SGHRS and CDR2 is YFSETQ. The CDR3 extends over 16 amino acids. Trimming removed 4 bases from V and 2 bases from J; junction bases left unmatched: 9. A split of CD4+ cells into CD45RA+ naive and CD45RA-negative memory subsets was performed. This rearrangement joins TRBV5-1 to TRBJ2-3; 8 nucleotides agree with TRBD2. The source of this sequence is a young man in good health. The sequenced material came from naive CD4+ T cells sorted from blood. As for subset: CD45RA+ positively selected. Written as DNA, the CDR3 is TGCGCCAGCAGCACATTACCACTAGCGGCCACAGATACGCAGTATTTT. Translated: CASSTLPLAATDTQYF.